This T cell receptor (beta chain) emerged from a study of T cell changes during pregnancy in multiple sclerosis. Trimming removed 0 bases from V and 2 bases from J, with 9 bases in between. From germline, CDR1 is SGHNT and CDR2 YYREEE (reference sequence). The CDR3 has 14 residues. Generated by immunoSEQ multiplex PCR, the TCRdb table keeps only in-frame clones and is missing some. Of about 20,000 clones in the sample, roughly nine tenths are singletons; the top ten hold around 21%. The receptor comes from a female donor in good health, enrolled as a control in a pregnancy study. The V call is TRBV5-4, the J call TRBJ2-7; TRBD2 is a possible D gene (6 bases). The sample here was CD8+ T cells from peripheral blood mononuclear cells, taken after pregnancy. In DNA, the CDR3 is TGTGCCAGCAGCTTGGGGAGGGATCCCTACGAGCAGTACTTC. This gives the protein CASSLGRDPYEQYF.